This TCR beta chain was found in a study of Tregs in tolerant kidney transplant recipients. The nonmyeloablative bone marrow transplants came from related graft donors, with transient mixed chimerism. Unstimulated regulatory T cells (CD4+CD25+CD127-), CD4+CD25- non-regulatory cells, CD4 and CD8 cells were FACS-sorted from thawed PBMCs. The repertoire was sequenced with immunoSEQ multiplex PCR; TCRdb's copy has only in-frame clones and lacks some. The sample consists of roughly 86,000 clones, approximately 93% of them appearing once. V was clipped by 3 bases and J by 4 bases, with 10 bases between them. This CDR3 comprises 14 residues. From germline, CDR1 is MGHRA and CDR2 YSYEKL.

Sequenced material: CD4+ T cells from blood (PBMCs), taken 12 months after the transplant. The source of this sequence is a human patient who received a combined kidney and bone marrow transplant. Some of these T cells may belong to the graft donor. The V gene is TRBV4-1, the J gene TRBJ1-5; a possible D gene is TRBD1 (6 bases). CDR3 region: CASSHNRVNQPQHF. The CDR3 DNA reads as TGCGCCAGCAGCCACAACAGGGTAAATCAGCCCCAGCATTTT.